The rows below give T cell receptor beta chains drawn from one sample of a study of beta chain features in type 1 diabetes. Assay used: immunoSEQ multiplex PCR; TCRdb lists only in-frame clones, some missing. This sample carries some 400,000 clones, approximately 16% of them seen once, and the ten largest clones take about 0.018%. Sequencing was carried out using naive CD4+ T cells from blood. These receptors all stem from a young woman in good health. Each CDR3 is given with its conserved first and last residue. The D gene is left open where the match is weak. Some rows have no size entry. The others give once, few or many, or a class for an expanded clone.

>TRBJ2-2|-|TRBV30|-
CAWGKGEGRTGELFF
TGTGCCTGGGGGAAGGGGGAGGGCCGTACCGGGGAGCTGTTTTTT
>TRBJ2-7|-|TRBV7-2|-
CASSTDRYEQYF
TGTGCCAGCAGCACCGACAGATACGAGCAGTACTTC
>TRBJ2-2|-|TRBV28|once
CASSFRVPGELFF
TGTGCCAGCAGTTTTCGAGTCCCCGGGGAGCTGTTTTTT
>TRBJ2-1|TRBD2|TRBV4-2|-
CASSQEWASGAREQFF
TGTGCCAGCAGCCAAGAATGGGCTAGCGGGGCGAGGGAGCAGTTCTTC
>TRBJ2-3|TRBD1|TRBV7-9|-
CASIQAGGTDTQYF
TGTGCCAGCATCCAGGCAGGGGGAACAGATACGCAGTATTTT
>TRBJ2-1|TRBD2|TRBV5-1|-
CASSFGLAGVGGYNEQFF
TGCGCCAGCAGCTTTGGGCTAGCGGGAGTAGGGGGCTACAATGAGCAGTTCTTC
>TRBJ1-2|-|TRBV7-9|-
CASRGDYGYTF
TGTGCCAGCAGAGGGGACTATGGCTACACCTTC
>TRBJ2-7|TRBD2|TRBV29-1|-
CSAHLASGEQYF
TGCAGCGCTCATTTGGCTAGCGGCGAGCAGTACTTC
>TRBJ2-7|-|TRBV10-3|-
CAISESGGGPEQYF
TGTGCCATCAGTGAGTCGGGAGGGGGGCCCGAGCAGTACTTC
>TRBJ2-1|TRBD1|TRBV27|few
CASSVTGAANQFF
TGTGCCAGCAGTGTAACAGGGGCAGCAAATCAGTTCTTC
>TRBJ2-3|-|TRBV13|-
CASSLSSDTQYF
TGTGCCAGCAGCTTATCAAGCGATACGCAGTATTTT
>TRBJ1-2|-|TRBV28|-
CASSKPKGMFYGYTF
TGTGCCAGCAGTAAACCAAAGGGGATGTTCTATGGCTACACCTTC
>TRBJ2-1|-|TRBV7-2|-
CASSPLPRRNEQFF
TGTGCCAGCAGCCCCCTGCCTCGGAGGAATGAGCAGTTCTTC
>TRBJ2-7|TRBD1|TRBV20-1|-
CSAPDRREQYF
TGCAGTGCTCCGGACAGGCGCGAGCAGTACTTC
>TRBJ2-1|TRBD2|TRBV5-4|-
CAISPGLAGVGNEQFF
TGTGCCATCAGCCCGGGACTAGCGGGAGTAGGCAATGAGCAGTTCTTC
>TRBJ2-1|TRBD2|TRBV29-1|few
CSVPGTSGYNEQFF
TGCAGCGTTCCCGGGACTAGCGGATACAATGAGCAGTTCTTC
>TRBJ2-7|-|TRBV7-2|few
CASSSFLSYEQYF
TGTGCCAGCAGCTCCTTCCTTTCCTACGAGCAGTACTTC
>TRBJ1-1|-|TRBV29-1|-
CSVGQAPLGNTEAFF
TGCAGCGTTGGGCAGGCCCCCCTCGGGAACACTGAAGCTTTCTTT
>TRBJ2-1|-|TRBV9|few
CASSVQGNEQFF
TGTGCCAGCAGCGTACAGGGTAATGAGCAGTTCTTC
>TRBJ2-6|-|TRBV9|few
CASSVRGGPPGANVLTF
TGTGCCAGCAGCGTCAGGGGAGGGCCGCCTGGGGCCAACGTCCTGACTTTC
>TRBJ2-1|TRBD2|TRBV28|few
CASTLAGVRGSYNEQFF
TGTGCCAGCACACTAGCGGGAGTTAGGGGATCCTACAATGAGCAGTTCTTC
>TRBJ1-2|-|TRBV18|-
CASSPYRAGDNYGYTF
TGTGCCAGCTCACCTTATAGGGCAGGGGATAACTATGGCTACACCTTC
>TRBJ2-5|TRBD1|TRBV15|-
CATSKGRGRETQYF
TGTGCCACCAGCAAGGGAAGGGGGCGAGAGACCCAGTACTTC
>TRBJ2-7|-|TRBV29-1|few
CSIERGGGDEQYF
TGCAGCATAGAGAGGGGGGGTGGCGACGAGCAGTACTTC
>TRBJ2-1|-|TRBV10-3|-
CAISESGSAYNEQFF
TGTGCCATCAGTGAGTCCGGTAGTGCCTACAATGAGCAGTTCTTC
>TRBJ2-7|-|TRBV7-2|few
CASSPGYEQYF
TGTGCCAGCAGCCCCGGGTACGAGCAGTACTTC
>TRBJ2-7|TRBD1|TRBV30|few
CAWSGQGVHYEQYF
TGTGCCTGGAGTGGACAGGGCGTTCACTACGAGCAGTACTTC
>TRBJ1-1|-|TRBV14|-
CASSQLKGRGQNTEAFF
TGTGCCAGCAGCCAACTGAAGGGGCGGGGGCAGAACACTGAAGCTTTCTTT
>TRBJ2-1|-|TRBV12-5|-
CASGAGTPYNEQFF
TGTGCTAGTGGGGCCGGGACTCCCTACAATGAGCAGTTCTTC
>TRBJ2-5|-|TRBV28|-
CASSARGTQYF
TGTGCCAGCAGTGCCCGGGGGACCCAGTACTTC
>TRBJ2-2|-|TRBV7-3|-
CASSLAGVSTGELFF
TGTGCCAGCAGCTTGGCAGGGGTCAGCACCGGGGAGCTGTTTTTT
>TRBJ2-7|-|TRBV20-1|few
CSAFGTYEQYF
TGCAGTGCTTTCGGGACCTACGAGCAGTACTTC
>TRBJ2-7|TRBD1|TRBV7-9|-
CASSLQGTGAHEQYF
TGTGCCAGCAGCTTACAGGGGACAGGGGCACACGAGCAGTACTTC
>TRBJ2-1|TRBD1|TRBV6-5|-
CASSRQGYNEQFF
TGTGCCAGCAGCCGACAGGGCTACAATGAGCAGTTCTTC
>TRBJ2-5|TRBD1|TRBV18|-
CASSPDRAETQYF
TGTGCCAGCTCACCGGACAGGGCCGAGACCCAGTACTTC
>TRBJ2-4|-|TRBV28|-
CASSLPRNIQYF
TGTGCCAGCAGTTTGCCTAGAAACATTCAGTACTTC
>TRBJ1-1|-|TRBV29-1|-
CSVEETENTEAFF
TGCAGCGTTGAGGAGACGGAGAACACTGAAGCTTTCTTT
>TRBJ1-2|TRBD1|TRBV5-4|few
CASSEGTAYGYTF
TGTGCCAGCAGCGAAGGGACAGCGTATGGCTACACCTTC
>TRBJ1-1|TRBD1|TRBV18|-
CASSNRGNTEAFF
TGTGCCAGCTCTAACAGGGGTAACACTGAAGCTTTCTTT
>TRBJ1-1|-|TRBV7-2|-
CASSSRSNTEAFF
TGTGCCAGCAGCTCCAGGTCGAACACTGAAGCTTTCTTT
>TRBJ2-2|TRBD2|TRBV29-1|-
CSVEDRAGGDTGELFF
TGCAGCGTTGAAGATCGAGCGGGAGGGGACACCGGGGAGCTGTTTTTT
>TRBJ2-7|-|TRBV28|-
CASSPPAYEQYF
TGTGCCAGCAGTCCCCCGGCCTACGAGCAGTACTTC
>TRBJ2-7|TRBD1|TRBV6-5|-
CASSPTGDEQYF
TGTGCCAGCAGCCCCACAGGGGACGAGCAGTACTTC
>TRBJ1-2|-|TRBV5-4|-
CASSLAGGARWKYTF
TGTGCCAGCAGCTTGGCCGGGGGGGCCCGGTGGAAATACACCTTC
>TRBJ2-2|-|TRBV27|-
CASSSSTRTGTGELFF
TGTGCCAGCAGTTCCTCGACTAGAACGGGCACCGGGGAGCTGTTTTTT
>TRBJ1-2|-|TRBV27|-
CASSFMGGYGYTF
TGTGCCAGCAGTTTTATGGGGGGCTATGGCTACACCTTC
>TRBJ1-5|TRBD1|TRBV2|-
CASSDEGASNQPQHF
TGTGCCAGCAGTGATGAGGGGGCGTCCAATCAGCCCCAGCATTTT
>TRBJ1-1|-|TRBV11-1|few
CASSSPLGTFGAAFF
TGTGCCAGCAGCTCCCCCTTAGGGACATTCGGCGCGGCTTTCTTT
>TRBJ2-3|-|TRBV7-3|-
CASSLYTDTQYF
TGTGCCAGCAGCTTATATACAGATACGCAGTATTTT
>TRBJ2-1|TRBD2|TRBV15|few
CATSGLAGVGLNEQFF
TGTGCCACCAGCGGATTAGCGGGAGTCGGCTTGAATGAGCAGTTCTTC
>TRBJ2-1|-|TRBV29-1|-
CSASPRESSYNEQFF
TGCAGCGCCTCCCCTAGGGAGAGCTCCTACAATGAGCAGTTCTTC
>TRBJ1-5|TRBD1|TRBV19|few
CASTTGEVSNQPQHF
TGTGCCAGTACCACAGGGGAGGTTAGCAATCAGCCCCAGCATTTT
>TRBJ1-2|TRBD1|TRBV30|few
CAWSAGQGGYGYTF
TGTGCCTGGAGTGCAGGACAGGGGGGTTATGGCTACACCTTC
>TRBJ1-1|TRBD1|TRBV29-1|few
CSVEDGTVGTEAFF
TGCAGCGTTGAAGATGGGACAGTAGGTACTGAAGCTTTCTTT
>TRBJ1-1|-|TRBV5-1|few
CASSFAGNTEAFF
TGCGCCAGCAGCTTTGCGGGGAACACTGAAGCTTTCTTT
>TRBJ2-5|TRBD2|TRBV7-9|few
CASSRGLASETQYF
TGTGCCAGCAGTCGCGGACTAGCGAGCGAGACCCAGTACTTC
>TRBJ2-3|-|TRBV5-1|-
CASRGTAGSTDTQYF
TGCGCCAGCAGGGGCACCGCGGGGAGCACAGATACGCAGTATTTT
>TRBJ1-1|-|TRBV12-5|-
CASGLSTNTEAFF
TGTGCTAGTGGTTTGTCTACCAACACTGAAGCTTTCTTT
>TRBJ2-5|TRBD1|TRBV11-2|-
CASSPGTVQETQYF
TGTGCCAGCAGCCCGGGGACAGTACAAGAGACCCAGTACTTC